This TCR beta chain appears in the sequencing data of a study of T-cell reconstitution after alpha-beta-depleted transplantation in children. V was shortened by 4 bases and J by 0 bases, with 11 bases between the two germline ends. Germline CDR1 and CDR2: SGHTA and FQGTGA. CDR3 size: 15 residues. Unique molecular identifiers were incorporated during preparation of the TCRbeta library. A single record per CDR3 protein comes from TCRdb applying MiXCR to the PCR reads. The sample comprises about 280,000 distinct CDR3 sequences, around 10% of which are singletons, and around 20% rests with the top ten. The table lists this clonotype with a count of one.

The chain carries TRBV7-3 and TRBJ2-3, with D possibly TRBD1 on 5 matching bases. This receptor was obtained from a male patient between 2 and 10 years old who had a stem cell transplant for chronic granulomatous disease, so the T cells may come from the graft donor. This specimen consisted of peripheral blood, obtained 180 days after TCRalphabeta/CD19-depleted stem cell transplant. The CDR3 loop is CASSSTTASTDTQYF. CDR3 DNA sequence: TGTGCCAGCAGCTCGACGACAGCTAGCACAGATACGCAGTATTTT.